The source of this T cell receptor beta chain is a study of cytomegalovirus exposure and HLA in healthy donors. Study-wide points: According to a subsequent analysis, TCR clusters identified in the first cohort showed a tendency to co-occur across the 120 or so validation repertoires.

Germline loops: CDR1 MNHEY, CDR2 SVGAGI. V gave up 4 bases and J gave up 5 bases; unmatched junction bases: 6. The length of the CDR3 is 15 residues. Details on this clone: Antigen unknown.

Using immunoSEQ multiplex PCR, the repertoire was profiled, and TCRdb retains in-frame clones only, with some absent. The sample shows 150,000 to 200,000 clones, approximately 87% of them seen only once. The donors formed part of the approximately 120-subject validation cohort, distinct from the approximately 670-subject first cohort. V gene TRBV6-5 combines with J gene TRBJ2-2, with 8 positions matching TRBD1. Sequencing used PBMCs. The receptor was derived from a woman aged 25 to 39 in good health and CMV-seronegative. This CDR3 reads CASSWDRRGTGELFF. The CDR3 DNA is TGTGCCAGCAGTTGGGACAGGAGGGGAACCGGGGAGCTGTTTTTT.